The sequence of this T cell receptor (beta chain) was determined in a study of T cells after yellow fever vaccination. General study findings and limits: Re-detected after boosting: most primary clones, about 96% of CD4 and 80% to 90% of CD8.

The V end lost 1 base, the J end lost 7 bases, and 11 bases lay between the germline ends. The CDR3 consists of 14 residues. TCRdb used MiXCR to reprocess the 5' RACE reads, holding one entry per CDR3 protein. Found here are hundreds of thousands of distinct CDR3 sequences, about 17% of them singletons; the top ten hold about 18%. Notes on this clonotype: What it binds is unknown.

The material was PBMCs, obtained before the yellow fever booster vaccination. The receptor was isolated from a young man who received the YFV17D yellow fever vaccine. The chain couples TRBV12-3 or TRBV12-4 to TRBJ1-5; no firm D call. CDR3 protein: CASSLDSLGQPQHF. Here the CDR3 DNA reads TGTGCCAGCAGTTTAGACAGCTTAGGGCAGCCCCAGCATTTT.